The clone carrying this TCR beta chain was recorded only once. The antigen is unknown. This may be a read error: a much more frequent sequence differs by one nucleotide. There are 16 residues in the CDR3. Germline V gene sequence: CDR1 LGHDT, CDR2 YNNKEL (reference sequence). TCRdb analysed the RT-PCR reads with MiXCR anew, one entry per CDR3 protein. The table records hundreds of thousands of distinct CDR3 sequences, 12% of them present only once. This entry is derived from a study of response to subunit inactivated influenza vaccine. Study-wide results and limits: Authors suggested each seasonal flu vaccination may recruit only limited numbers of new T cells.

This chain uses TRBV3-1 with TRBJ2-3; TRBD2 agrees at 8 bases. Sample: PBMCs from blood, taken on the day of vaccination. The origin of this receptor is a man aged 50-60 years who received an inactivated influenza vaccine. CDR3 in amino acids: CASGQDRLAGTDTQYF. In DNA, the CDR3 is TGTGCCAGCGGCCAAGATCGATTAGCGGGAACAGATACGCAGTATTTT.